The following is a T cell receptor beta chain sequence with its context. Antigen unknown. The germline gives CDR1 SEHNR, CDR2 FQNEAQ (reference sequence). The length of the CDR3 is 13 residues. V lost 7 bases to trimming and J lost 1 base, with 10 bases between them. This entry comes from a study of pediatric ulcerative colitis. Findings and caveats of the study: Repertoires came from total lymphocyte DNA, not specific subsets. Substantially fewer templates came from two patients' blood samples.

Sequencing was at survey level. Each sample received Survey-level depth of up to 500,000 reads. Sequencing used immunoSEQ multiplex PCR; TCRdb keeps in-frame clones, though not all of them. The data contain approximately 9,300 clones, 80% to 90% of them seen just once; the ten biggest clones take up roughly 6.4%. The TCR comes from a girl aged 5-17 years with moderate ulcerative colitis. This sequence joins TRBV7-9 and TRBJ1-1; the D is unclear. What was sequenced was blood. The CDR3 reads CASTKEGNTEAFF. The CDR3 nucleotides are TGTGCCAGCACCAAGGAAGGGAACACTGAAGCTTTCTTT.